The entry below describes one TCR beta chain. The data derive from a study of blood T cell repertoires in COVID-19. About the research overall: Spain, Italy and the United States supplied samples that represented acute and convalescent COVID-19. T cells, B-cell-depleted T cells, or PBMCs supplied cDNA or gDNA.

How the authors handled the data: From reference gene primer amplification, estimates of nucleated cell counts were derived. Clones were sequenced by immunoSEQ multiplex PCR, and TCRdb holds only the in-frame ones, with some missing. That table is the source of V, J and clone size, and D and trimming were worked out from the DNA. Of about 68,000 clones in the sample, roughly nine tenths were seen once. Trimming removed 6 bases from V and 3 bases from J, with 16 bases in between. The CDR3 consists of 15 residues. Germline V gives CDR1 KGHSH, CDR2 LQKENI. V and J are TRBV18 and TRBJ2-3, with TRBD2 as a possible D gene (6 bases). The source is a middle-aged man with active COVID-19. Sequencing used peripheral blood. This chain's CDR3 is CASSPRGVVTDTQYF. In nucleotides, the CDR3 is TGTGCCAGCTCCCCGCGGGGTGTGGTTACAGATACGCAGTATTTT. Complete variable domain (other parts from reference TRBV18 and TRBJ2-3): NAGVMQNPRHLVRRRGQEARLRCSPMKGHSHVYWYRQLPEEGLKFMVYLQKENIIDESGMPKERFSAEFPKEGPSILRIQQVVRGDSAAYFCASSPRGVVTDTQYFGPGTRLTVL.